Below, one T cell receptor beta chain is given with its context. Seattle cases were enrolled at active infection and followed longitudinally. The sample originates from a study of blood T cell repertoires in COVID-19. Background on the study: Spain, Italy and the United States supplied samples that represented acute and convalescent COVID-19. Sources were T cells, B-cell-depleted T cells, or PBMCs; the material itself was cDNA or gDNA.

Original processing methods: Estimation of nucleated cell counts relied on the amplification of reference gene primers. TCRdb's table, derived via immunoSEQ multiplex PCR, lists solely in-frame clones and lacks some. D and trimming come from the DNA, and the V and J calls and clone size come from that table. The sample yields roughly 240,000 clones, approximately 85% seen once. The CDR3 runs 15 residues. The germline V and J ends were trimmed by 5 bases and 0 bases, with 11 bases remaining between them. The germline V gene encodes CDR1 SGHVS and CDR2 FQNEAQ. This TCR was sampled from a man aged 50 or older with COVID-19, enrolled during active disease. The rearrangement uses TRBV7-8 and TRBJ2-1, with D perhaps matching TRBD1 (5 bases). Sample: peripheral blood. This chain's CDR3 is CASSLGQGSYNEQFF. CDR3 bases: TGTGCCAGCAGCCTGGGGCAGGGCTCCTACAATGAGCAGTTCTTC. Filled out from reference TRBV7-8 and TRBJ2-1, the complete variable domain reads GAGVSQSPRYKVAKRGQDVALRCDPISGHVSLFWYQQALGQGPEFLTYFQNEAQLDKSGLPSDRFFAERPEGSVSTLKIQRTQQEDSAVYLCASSLGQGSYNEQFFGPGTRLTVL.